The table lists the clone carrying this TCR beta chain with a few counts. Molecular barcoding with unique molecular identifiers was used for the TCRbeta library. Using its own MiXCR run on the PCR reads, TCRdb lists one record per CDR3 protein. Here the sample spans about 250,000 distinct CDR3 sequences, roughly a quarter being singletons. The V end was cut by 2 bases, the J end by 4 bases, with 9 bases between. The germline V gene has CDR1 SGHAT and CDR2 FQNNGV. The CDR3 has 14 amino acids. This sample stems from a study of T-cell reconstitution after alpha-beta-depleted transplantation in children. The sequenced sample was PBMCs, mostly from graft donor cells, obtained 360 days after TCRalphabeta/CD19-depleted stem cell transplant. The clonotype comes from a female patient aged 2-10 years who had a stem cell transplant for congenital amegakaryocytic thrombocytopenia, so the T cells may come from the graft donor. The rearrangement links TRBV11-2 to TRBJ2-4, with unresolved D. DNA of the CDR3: TGTGCCAGCAGCTTAAGGGAAAAGAAAAACATTCAGTACTTC. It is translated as CASSLREKKNIQYF.